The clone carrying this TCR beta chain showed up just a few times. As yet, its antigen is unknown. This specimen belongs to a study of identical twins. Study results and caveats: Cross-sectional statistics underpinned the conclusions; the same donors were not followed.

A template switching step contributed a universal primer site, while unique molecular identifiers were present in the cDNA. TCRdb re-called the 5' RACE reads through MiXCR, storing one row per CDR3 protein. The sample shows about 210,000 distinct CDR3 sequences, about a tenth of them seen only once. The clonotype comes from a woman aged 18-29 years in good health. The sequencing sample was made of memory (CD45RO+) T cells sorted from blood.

In nucleotides, the CDR3 is TGTGCCAGCAGTGCGCTCCAGGTCCGTGAAGCTTTCTTT. Amino acids: CASSALQVREAFF. The chain joins TRBV2 to TRBJ1-1; D gene uncertain. This CDR3 is 13 amino acids long. Trimming cost V 4 bases and J 7 bases, with 13 bases left between them. CDR1 SNHLY and CDR2 FYNNEI come from the germline V gene.